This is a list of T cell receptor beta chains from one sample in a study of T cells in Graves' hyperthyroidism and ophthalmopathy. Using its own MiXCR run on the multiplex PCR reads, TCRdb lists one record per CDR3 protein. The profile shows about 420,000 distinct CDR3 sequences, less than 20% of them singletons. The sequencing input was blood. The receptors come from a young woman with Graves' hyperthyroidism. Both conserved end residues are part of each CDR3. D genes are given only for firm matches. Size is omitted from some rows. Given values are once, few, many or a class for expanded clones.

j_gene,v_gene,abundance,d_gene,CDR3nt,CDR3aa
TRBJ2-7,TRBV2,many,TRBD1,TGTGCCAGCAGTGAAGCGGGACAGGGAATTCAGCAGTACTTC,CASSEAGQGIQQYF
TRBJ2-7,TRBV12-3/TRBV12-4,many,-,TGTGCCAGCAGCTTCGACGGTTACTCCTACGAGCAGTACTTC,CASSFDGYSYEQYF
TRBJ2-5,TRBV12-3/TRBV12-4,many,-,TGTGCCAGCAGACGGACAAACCAAGAGACCCAGTACTTC,CASRRTNQETQYF
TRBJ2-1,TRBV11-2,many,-,TGTGCCAGCAGCTTAGTGAGGGCCCCGCAGTTCTTC,CASSLVRAPQFF
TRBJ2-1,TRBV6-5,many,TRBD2,TGTGCCAGCAGTTACTCTGCGGGAGGATTGGATGAGCAGTTCTTC,CASSYSAGGLDEQFF
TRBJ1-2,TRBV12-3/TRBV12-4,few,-,TGTGCCAGCAGTTTAAGGGGGTGGGGGTCGTATGGCTACACCTTC,CASSLRGWGSYGYTF
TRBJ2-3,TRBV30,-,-,TGTGCCTGGAGTGTGGGGGGATGGCGCACAGATACGCAGTATTTT,CAWSVGGWRTDTQYF
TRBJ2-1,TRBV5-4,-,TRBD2,TGTGCCAGCGGGCCGGACGAGGCGGGAGGGCCAGTTAATGAGCAGTTCTTC,CASGPDEAGGPVNEQFF
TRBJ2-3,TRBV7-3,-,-,TGTGCCAGCTCCATCTCTCGCCAGGGTACAGGTACGCAGTATTTT,CASSISRQGTGTQYF
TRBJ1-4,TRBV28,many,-,TGTGCCAGCAGTTTAACGGAAAAACTGTTTTTT,CASSLTEKLFF
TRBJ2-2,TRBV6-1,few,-,TGTGCCAGCAGTTTCGCGAACACCGGGGAGCTGTTTTTT,CASSFANTGELFF
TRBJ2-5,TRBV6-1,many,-,TGTGCCAGCAGCCGGGACTCCCCCTGGGAGACCCAGTACTTC,CASSRDSPWETQYF
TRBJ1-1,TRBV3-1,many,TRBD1,TGTGCCAGCAGCCAGAGGGGGACAGGGGGGGAAGGGATCTTT,CASSQRGTGGEGIF
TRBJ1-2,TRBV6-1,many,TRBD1,TGTGCCAGCAGACAGGGGGCGTCTGTCTATGGCTACACCTTC,CASRQGASVYGYTF
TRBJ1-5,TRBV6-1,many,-,TGTGCCAGCAGTGATAAGGGTAGGAATCAGCCCCAGCATTTT,CASSDKGRNQPQHF
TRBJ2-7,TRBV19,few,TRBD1,TGTGCCAGTAGCGGACAGGGGAGGGTCGAGCAGTACTTC,CASSGQGRVEQYF
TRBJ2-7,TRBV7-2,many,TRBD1,TGTGCCAGCAGCTTAGTTCTGGACAGGAGGTACGAGCAGTACTTC,CASSLVLDRRYEQYF
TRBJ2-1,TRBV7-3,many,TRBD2,TGTGCCAGCAGCTACGATAGCGGGGGGAACTACAATGAGCAGTTCTTC,CASSYDSGGNYNEQFF
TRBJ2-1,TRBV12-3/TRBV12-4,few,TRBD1,TGTGCCAGCAGCATTTTTCCCCGGGACAGGGGGCAGTTCTTC,CASSIFPRDRGQFF
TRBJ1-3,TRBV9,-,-,TGTGCCAGCAGCGTAGCTGGGCCGACTTCTGGAAACACCATATATTTT,CASSVAGPTSGNTIYF
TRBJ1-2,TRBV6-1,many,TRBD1,TGTGCCAGCAGTGTCGGACAGGTTGGCTACACCTTC,CASSVGQVGYTF
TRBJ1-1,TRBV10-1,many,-,TGCGCCAGCCCGTGGACGACGGCGGATAACACTGAAGCTTTCTTT,CASPWTTADNTEAFF
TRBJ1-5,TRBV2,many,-,TGTGCCAGCAGAGGAAATAGCAATCAGCCCCAGCATTTT,CASRGNSNQPQHF
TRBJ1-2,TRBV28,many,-,TGTGCCAGCAGTATTACACGGACAGTTGGAAGTTATGGCTACACCTTC,CASSITRTVGSYGYTF
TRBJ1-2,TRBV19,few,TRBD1,TGTGCCAGTTCGGACAGGGCCCTATATGGCTACACCTTC,CASSDRALYGYTF
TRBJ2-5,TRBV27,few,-,TGTGCCAGCAGGAGGGTCCCGTACCGAGAGACCCAGTACTTC,CASRRVPYRETQYF
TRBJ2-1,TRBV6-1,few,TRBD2,TGTGCCAGCAGTCCGCGACTAGCGGGGGGGCGTGAGCAGTTCTTC,CASSPRLAGGREQFF
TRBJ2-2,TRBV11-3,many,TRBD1,TGTGCCAGCAGCTTTGGACAGGGGAACACCGGGGAGCTGTTTTTT,CASSFGQGNTGELFF
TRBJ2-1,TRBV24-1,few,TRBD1,TGTGCCACCAGTGGAGGACAGGGGAGAGGAAATGAGCAGTTCTTC,CATSGGQGRGNEQFF
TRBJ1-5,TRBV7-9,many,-,TGTGCCAGCAGCTTAGGTGGCAGCGGGTACAATCAGCCCCAGCATTTT,CASSLGGSGYNQPQHF
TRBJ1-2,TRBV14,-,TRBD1,TGTGCCAGCAGCCCACGACAGGGGTCTGACTACACCTTC,CASSPRQGSDYTF
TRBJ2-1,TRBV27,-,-,TGTGCCAGCAGGTCGACTAATAAGAATGAGCAGTTCTTC,CASRSTNKNEQFF
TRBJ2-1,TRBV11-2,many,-,TGTGCCAGCAGCTTACAGGGAAGCTCCTACAATGAGCAGTTCTTC,CASSLQGSSYNEQFF
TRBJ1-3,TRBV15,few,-,TGTGCCACCAGCGCCGACAGCGGAAACACCATATATTTT,CATSADSGNTIYF
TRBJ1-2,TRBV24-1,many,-,TGTGCCACCAGTGGGTCGTATGGCTACACCTTC,CATSGSYGYTF
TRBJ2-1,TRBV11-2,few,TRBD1,TGTGCCAGCAGTAGTTACAGGGGGCTGGCGGGGTATAGCCCTAACAATGAGCAGTTCTTC,CASSSYRGLAGYSPNNEQFF
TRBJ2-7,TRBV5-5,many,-,TGTGCCAGCAGCTTGGAGGCGAATCGCTACGAGCAGTACTTC,CASSLEANRYEQYF
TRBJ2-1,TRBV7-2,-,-,TGTGCCAGCAGCTTCCGATCGGGTAGCTCCTACAATGAGCAGTTCTTC,CASSFRSGSSYNEQFF
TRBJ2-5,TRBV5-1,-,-,TGCGCCAGCAGCAGGCTGTCGGAGACCCAGTACTTC,CASSRLSETQYF
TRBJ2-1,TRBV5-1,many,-,TGCGCCAGCAGCTTGGGAGGGAGGATCGTTGTGGACAATGAGCAGTTCTTC,CASSLGGRIVVDNEQFF
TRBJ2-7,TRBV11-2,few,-,TGTGCCAGCAGCTTAGATGTCACACCCCGCTACTACGAGCAGTACTTC,CASSLDVTPRYYEQYF
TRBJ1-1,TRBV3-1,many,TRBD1,TGTGCCAGCAGCCACCTCTATTTGGACAGGGCGCACACTGAAGCTTTCTTT,CASSHLYLDRAHTEAFF
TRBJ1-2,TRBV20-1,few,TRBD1,TGCAGTGCTATTTACTGGGACAGGGGGAAAGACTATGGCTACACCTTC,CSAIYWDRGKDYGYTF
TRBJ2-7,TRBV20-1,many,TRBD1,TGCAGTGCGTCCCGGACAGGGAGGAGCGAGCAGTACTTC,CSASRTGRSEQYF
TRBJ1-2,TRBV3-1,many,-,TGTGCCAGCAGCCAAGAAGGCAGGGGCTATGGCTACACCTTC,CASSQEGRGYGYTF
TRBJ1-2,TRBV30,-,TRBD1,TGTGCCTGGAGTGCTTTGGGACAGGGGCTTAACTATGGCTACACCTTC,CAWSALGQGLNYGYTF